This T cell receptor (beta chain) derives from a study of beta chain features in type 1 diabetes. Notes on the study in general: Overrepresentation of cells with high TCR expression could result from cDNA sequencing.

cDNA synthesis used the whole RNA isolate, giving expressed TCRB sequences. Repertoires were generated with immunoSEQ multiplex PCR, while TCRdb's copy carries only in-frame clones and drops some. The sample consists of about 220,000 clones, approximately 10% of them appearing once. V lost 0 bases and J lost 1, with 9 bases in between. This CDR3 has 15 residues. Germline CDR1 is LGHNA and CDR2 is YSLEER. Turning to this clone: The antigen is undetermined.

The genes are TRBV4-3 and TRBJ2-5; D is unresolved. Sequencing used central memory CD4+ T cells from blood. This TCR was sampled from a man between 18 and 35 years old in good health. In DNA form, the CDR3 reads TGCGCCAGCAGCCAAGATGTGGGGATCCAAGAGACCCAGTACTTC. Protein: CASSQDVGIQETQYF.